This T cell receptor beta chain was recovered during a study of blood T cell repertoires in COVID-19. Looking at the study overall: Sites in the United States, Italy and Spain provided acute and convalescent COVID-19 samples. T cells, B-cell-depleted T cells, or PBMCs provided the cDNA or gDNA that served as material.

Methods used by the authors: Nucleated cell counts were estimated from reference gene primer amplification. Clones were read by immunoSEQ multiplex PCR, and TCRdb kept only the in-frame ones, dropping some. The DNA was the basis for D and trimming; V, J and clone size are from that table. In the table there are 280,000 or so clones, approximately 83% of which are singletons. V lost 0 bases to trimming and J lost 3 bases; unmatched junction nucleotides: 3. The germline gives CDR1 SGHRS, CDR2 YFSETQ. The CDR3 runs 16 residues. Material: peripheral blood. J is TRBJ2-3 and V is TRBV5-1, with 11 positions matching TRBD2. The source of this sequence is a woman in her 30s who had recovered from COVID-19. CDR3 residues: CASSLGGTSGTDTQYF. In DNA form, the CDR3 reads TGCGCCAGCAGCTTGGGAGGGACTAGCGGTACAGATACGCAGTATTTT.